This T cell receptor (beta chain) appears in the sequencing data of a study of identical twins. A universal primer binding site was introduced by template switching. The final cDNA contained unique molecular identifiers. TCRdb fed the 5' RACE reads into MiXCR, producing one record per CDR3 protein. The sample lists around 280,000 distinct CDR3 sequences, about 8.1% occurring once. This clonotype was observed a handful of times. The V end was cut by 0 bases, the J end by 2 bases, with 14 bases between. The CDR3 has 16 residues. CDR1 and CDR2 from the germline V gene are SGHNT and YYREEE (reference sequence). The same sample was also used in a study of yellow fever vaccine responses in identical twins. That study reports: Reportedly, twins' vaccine T cell responses looked partly convergent and partly personalized.

Sequencing was done on a sample of memory (CD45RO+) T cells sorted from blood. This TCR came from a woman aged 18 to 35 in good health. This chain uses TRBV5-4 with TRBJ2-5; no clear D gene. CDR3: CASSLGINGFQETQYF. For the CDR3, the DNA is TGTGCCAGCAGCTTGGGTATCAATGGTTTTCAAGAGACCCAGTACTTC.